The clone carrying this TCR beta chain has a count of ten or more. What it binds is not known. MiXCR, run by TCRdb on the reads, gives a single entry per CDR3 protein. The sample lists 100,000 to 150,000 distinct CDR3 sequences, roughly 9% occurring once. Germline CDR1 is SQVTM and CDR2 is ANQGSEA. The V gene end was trimmed by 2 bases and the J gene end by 1 base; junction bases not matched to a gene: 1. The CDR3 is 14 amino acids. These data originate in a study of T cell repertoires in cytomegalovirus infection. Whole-study results and caveats: Identification of carriers of CMV plus the relevant HLA was achieved through cumulative public TCR beta family frequency.

The sequence came from a human donor in good health (CMV status not recorded). Some clones in this sample may be carry-over from other donors' samples. V gene TRBV29-1 combines with J gene TRBJ2-3; 9 bases are a match to TRBD2. The material sequenced was PBMCs. This chain's CDR3 is CSVEPSGGTDTQYF. Here the CDR3 DNA reads TGCAGCGTTGAACCTAGCGGGGGCACAGATACGCAGTATTTT.